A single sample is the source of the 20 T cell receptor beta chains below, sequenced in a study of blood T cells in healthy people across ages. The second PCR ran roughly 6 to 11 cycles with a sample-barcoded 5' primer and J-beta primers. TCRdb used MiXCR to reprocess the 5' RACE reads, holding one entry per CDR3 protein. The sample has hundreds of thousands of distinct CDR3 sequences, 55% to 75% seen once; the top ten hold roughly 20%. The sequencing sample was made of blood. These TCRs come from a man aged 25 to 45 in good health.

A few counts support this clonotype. The DNA for the CDR3 is TGTGCCAGTTGCCCTACAGGGGGGCGCGACGAGCAGTACTTC. This sequence encodes CASCPTGGRDEQYF. The rearrangement joins TRBV6-1 to TRBJ2-5, with 8 nucleotides matching TRBD1. The last part of the DNA fits TRBJ2-7 better; the J call may be wrong. This CDR3 is built from 14 residues. Germline V gene lookup returns CDR1 MNHNS and CDR2 SASEGT.

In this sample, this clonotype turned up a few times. CDR3 nucleotide sequence: TGCAGCGTTGGGTCTGGTGGGGGGACGAAAGAGACCCAGTACTTC. It yields the protein CSVGSGGGTKETQYF. The chain joins TRBV29-1 to TRBJ2-5; D may be TRBD2 (6 bases). Germline V gene lookup returns CDR1 SQVTM and CDR2 ANQGSEA. The V end was cut by 4 bases, the J end by 3 bases, with 18 bases between. This CDR3 comprises 15 residues.

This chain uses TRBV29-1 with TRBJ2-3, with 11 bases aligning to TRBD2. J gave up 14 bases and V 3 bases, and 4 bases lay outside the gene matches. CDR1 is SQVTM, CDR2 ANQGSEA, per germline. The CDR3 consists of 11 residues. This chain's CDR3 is CSVETSGTWYF. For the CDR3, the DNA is TGCAGCGTTGAGACTAGCGGGACTTGGTATTTT.

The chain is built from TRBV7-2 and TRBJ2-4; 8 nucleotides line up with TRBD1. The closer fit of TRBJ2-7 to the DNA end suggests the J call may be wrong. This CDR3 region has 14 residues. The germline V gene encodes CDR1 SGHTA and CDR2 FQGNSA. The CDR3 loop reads CASSLRRQGYEQYF. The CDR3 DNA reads TGTGCCAGCAGCTTACGCCGACAGGGGTACGAGCAGTACTTC.

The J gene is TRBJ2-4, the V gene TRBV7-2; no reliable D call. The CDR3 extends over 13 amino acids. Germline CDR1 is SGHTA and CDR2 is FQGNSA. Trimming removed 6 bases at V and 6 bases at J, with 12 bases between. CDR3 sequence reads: CASRTDGINIQYF. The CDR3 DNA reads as TGTGCCAGCAGAACGGACGGAATAAACATTCAGTACTTC.

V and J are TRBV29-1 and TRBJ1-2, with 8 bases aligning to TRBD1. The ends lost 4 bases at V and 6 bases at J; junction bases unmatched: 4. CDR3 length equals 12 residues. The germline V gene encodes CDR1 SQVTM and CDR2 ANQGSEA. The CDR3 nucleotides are TGCAGCGTTGGACAGGGGAACAATGGCTACACCTTC. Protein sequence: CSVGQGNNGYTF.

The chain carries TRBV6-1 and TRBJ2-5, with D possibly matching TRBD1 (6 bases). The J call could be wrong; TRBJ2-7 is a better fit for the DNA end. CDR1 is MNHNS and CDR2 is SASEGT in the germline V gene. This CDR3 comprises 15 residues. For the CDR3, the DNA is TGTGCCAGCAGCCTAAATCCTGGGACAATCTACGAGCAGTACTTC. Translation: CASSLNPGTIYEQYF.

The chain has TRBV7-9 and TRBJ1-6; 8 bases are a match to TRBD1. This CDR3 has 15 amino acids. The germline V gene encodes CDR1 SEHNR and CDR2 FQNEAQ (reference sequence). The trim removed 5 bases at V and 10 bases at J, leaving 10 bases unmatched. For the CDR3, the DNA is TGTGCCAGCAGCCCTCTCGGACAGGGCGGGTCACCCCTCCACTTT. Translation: CASSPLGQGGSPLHF.

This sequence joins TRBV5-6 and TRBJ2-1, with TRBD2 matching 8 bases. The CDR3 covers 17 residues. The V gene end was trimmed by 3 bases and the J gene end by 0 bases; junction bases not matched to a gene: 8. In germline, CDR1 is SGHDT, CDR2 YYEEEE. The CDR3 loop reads CASSSTSGRSSYNEQFF. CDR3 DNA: TGTGCCAGCAGCTCCACTAGCGGCAGGAGCTCCTACAATGAGCAGTTCTTC. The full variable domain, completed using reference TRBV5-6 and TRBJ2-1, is DAGVTQSPTHLIKTRGQQVTLRCSPKSGHDTVSWYQQALGQGPQFIFQYYEEEERQRGNFPDRFSGHQFPNYSSELNVNALLLGDSALYLCASSSTSGRSSYNEQFFGPGTRLTVL.

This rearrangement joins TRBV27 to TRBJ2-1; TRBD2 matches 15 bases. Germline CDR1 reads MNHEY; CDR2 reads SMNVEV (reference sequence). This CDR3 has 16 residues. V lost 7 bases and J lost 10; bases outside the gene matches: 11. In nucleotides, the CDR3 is TGTGCCAGCATCCCGGGACTAGCGGGAGGTACGGGAGAGCAGTTCTTC. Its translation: CASIPGLAGGTGEQFF.

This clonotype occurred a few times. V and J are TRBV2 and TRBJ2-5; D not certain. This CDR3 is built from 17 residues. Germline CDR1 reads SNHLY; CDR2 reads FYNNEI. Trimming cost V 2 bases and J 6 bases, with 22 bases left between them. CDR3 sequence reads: CASSETGRAGSEKTQYF. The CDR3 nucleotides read TGTGCCAGCAGTGAAACGGGCCGGGCTGGCTCCGAGAAGACCCAGTACTTC.

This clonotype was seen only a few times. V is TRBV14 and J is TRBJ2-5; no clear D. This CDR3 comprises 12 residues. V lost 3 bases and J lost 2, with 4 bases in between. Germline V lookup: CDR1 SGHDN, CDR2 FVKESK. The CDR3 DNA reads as TGTGCCAGCAGCCAGCTTCAAGAGACCCAGTACTTC. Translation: CASSQLQETQYF.

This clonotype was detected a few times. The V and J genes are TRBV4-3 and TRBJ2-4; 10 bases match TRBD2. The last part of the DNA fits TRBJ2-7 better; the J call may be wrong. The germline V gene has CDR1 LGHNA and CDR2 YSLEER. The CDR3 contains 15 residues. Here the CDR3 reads CASSQDASGSNEQYF. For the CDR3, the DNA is TGCGCCAGCAGCCAAGACGCTAGCGGGAGCAACGAGCAGTACTTC.

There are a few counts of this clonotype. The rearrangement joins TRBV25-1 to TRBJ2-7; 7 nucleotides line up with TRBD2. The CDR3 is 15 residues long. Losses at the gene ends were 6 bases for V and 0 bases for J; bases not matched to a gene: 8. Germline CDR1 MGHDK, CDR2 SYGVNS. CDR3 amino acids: CASRPSTGGSYEQYF. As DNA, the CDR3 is TGTGCCAGCAGACCGAGCACGGGGGGCTCCTACGAGCAGTACTTC.

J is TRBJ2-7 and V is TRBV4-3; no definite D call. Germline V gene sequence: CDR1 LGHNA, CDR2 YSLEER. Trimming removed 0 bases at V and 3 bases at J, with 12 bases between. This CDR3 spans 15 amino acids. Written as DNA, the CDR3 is TGCGCCAGCAGCCAAGATCTGAGGTCAGACTACGAGCAGTACTTC. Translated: CASSQDLRSDYEQYF.

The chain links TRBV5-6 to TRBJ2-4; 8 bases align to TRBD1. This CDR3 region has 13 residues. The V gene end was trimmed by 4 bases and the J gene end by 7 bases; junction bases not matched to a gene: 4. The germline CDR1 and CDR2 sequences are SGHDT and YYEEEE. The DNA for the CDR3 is TGTGCCAGCAGCGTGGGACAGGCGAACATTCAGTACTTC. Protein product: CASSVGQANIQYF.

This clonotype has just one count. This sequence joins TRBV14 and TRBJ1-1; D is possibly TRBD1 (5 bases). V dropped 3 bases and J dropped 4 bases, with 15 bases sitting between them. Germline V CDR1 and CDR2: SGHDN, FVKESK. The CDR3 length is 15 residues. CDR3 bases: TGTGCCAGCAGCCATGGCTGGGACCTGGGCACTGAAGCTTTCTTT. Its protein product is CASSHGWDLGTEAFF.

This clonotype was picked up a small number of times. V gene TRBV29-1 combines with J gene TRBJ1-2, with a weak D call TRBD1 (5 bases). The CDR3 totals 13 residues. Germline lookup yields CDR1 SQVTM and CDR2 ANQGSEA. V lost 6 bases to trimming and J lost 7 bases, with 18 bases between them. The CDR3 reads CSVGHGGEGGYTF. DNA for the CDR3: TGCAGCGTCGGCCATGGGGGAGAGGGTGGCTACACCTTC. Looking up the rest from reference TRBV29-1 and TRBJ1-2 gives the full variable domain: SAVISQKPSRDICQRGTSLTIQCQVDSQVTMMFWYRQQPGQSLTLIATANQGSEATYESGFVIDKFPISRPNLTFSTLTVSNMSPEDSSIYLCSVGHGGEGGYTFGSGTRLTVV.

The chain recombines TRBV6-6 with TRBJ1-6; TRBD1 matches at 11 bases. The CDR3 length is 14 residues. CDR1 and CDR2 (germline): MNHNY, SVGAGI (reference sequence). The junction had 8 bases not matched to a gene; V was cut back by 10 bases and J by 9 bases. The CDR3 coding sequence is TGTGCCACCGGGGGGGACAGGGGGGCTTCACCCCTCCACTTT. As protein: CATGGDRGASPLHF.

The CDR3, as DNA: TGTGCCAGCAGCAAAGGACAGGGGGCCTACGAGCAGTACTTC. Residues: CASSKGQGAYEQYF. The chain uses TRBV13 and TRBJ2-7; 10 bases line up with TRBD1. The CDR3 length is 14 residues. The germline gives CDR1 PRHDT, CDR2 FYEKMQ (reference sequence). V dropped 5 bases and J dropped 2; count of bases not matched to a gene: 3.